Reported below is one T cell receptor beta chain. These data belong to a study of blood T cell repertoires in COVID-19. With V trimmed by 4 bases and J by 7 bases, 2 bases remained unmatched. CDR3 length: 12 amino acids. Germline V gives CDR1 SGHAT, CDR2 FQNNGV. Clones were sequenced by immunoSEQ multiplex PCR, and TCRdb holds only the in-frame ones, with some missing. The table has fewer than 250,000 clones, around 84% seen once. The chain employs TRBV11-2 and TRBJ1-1; TRBD1 aligns across 8 bases. This TCR derives from a woman aged 80 or over with COVID-19, enrolled during active disease. The specimen was peripheral blood. CDR3 sequence (DNA): TGTGCCAGCAGCTCGGACAGGGTTGAAGCTTTCTTT. It is translated as CASSSDRVEAFF.